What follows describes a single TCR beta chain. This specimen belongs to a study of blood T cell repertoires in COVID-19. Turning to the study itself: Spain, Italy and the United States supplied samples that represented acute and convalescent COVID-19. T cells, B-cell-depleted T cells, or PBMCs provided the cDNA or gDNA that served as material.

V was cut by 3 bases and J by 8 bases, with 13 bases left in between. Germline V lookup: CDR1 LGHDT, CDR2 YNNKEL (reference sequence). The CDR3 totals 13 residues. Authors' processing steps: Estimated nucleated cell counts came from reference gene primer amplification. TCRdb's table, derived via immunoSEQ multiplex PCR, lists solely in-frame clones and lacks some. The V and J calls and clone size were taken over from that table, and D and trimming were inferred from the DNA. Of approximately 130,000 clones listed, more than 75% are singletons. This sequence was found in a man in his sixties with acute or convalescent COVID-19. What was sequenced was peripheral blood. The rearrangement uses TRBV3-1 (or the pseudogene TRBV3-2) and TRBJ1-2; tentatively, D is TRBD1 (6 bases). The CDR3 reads CASSQRYRAGYTF. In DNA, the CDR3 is TGTGCCAGCAGCCAGCGATACAGGGCCGGCTACACCTTC.